Below, 3 T cell receptor beta chains from the same sample are listed, as sequenced in a study of blood T cell repertoires in COVID-19. Generated by immunoSEQ multiplex PCR, the TCRdb table keeps only in-frame clones and is missing some. The repertoire holds approximately 120,000 clones, about 85% seen once, with about 7% in the top ten. Sequencing was carried out using peripheral blood. These receptor sequences come from an older man with active or convalescent COVID-19.

This chain joins TRBV24-1 and TRBJ1-1, with D hard to call. CDR1 and CDR2 from the germline V gene are KGHDR and SFDVKD. V was trimmed by 7 bases and J by 5 bases, leaving 13 bases between them. This CDR3 is 13 amino acids long. CDR3 bases: TGTGCCACCAGGGGAGGGATGAGAACTGAAGCTTTCTTT. This gives the protein CATRGGMRTEAFF.

The J gene is TRBJ1-1, the V gene TRBV5-3, with D perhaps matching TRBD1 (6 bases). Being an ORF, TRBV5-3 has a function that is uncertain. This CDR3 spans 15 amino acids. The germline V and J ends were trimmed by 8 bases and 1 base, with 18 bases remaining between them. The CDR3 protein is CARGTGGHKNTEAFF. For the CDR3, the DNA is TGTGCCAGGGGCACGGGGGGCCATAAGAACACTGAAGCTTTCTTT.

The CDR3 protein is CASSLAGGSGQNIQYF. The CDR3 DNA is TGTGCCAGCAGCTTAGCGGGAGGGTCCGGGCAAAACATTCAGTACTTC. The chain employs TRBV7-2 and TRBJ2-4; TRBD2 matches at 7 bases. Germline trimming cut 0 bases from V and 5 bases from J; bases unmatched to any gene: 7. Germline CDR1 is SGHTA and CDR2 is FQGNSA. This CDR3 comprises 16 residues. Drawing the rest from reference TRBV7-2 and TRBJ2-4, the complete variable domain is GAGVSQSPSNKVTEKGKDVELRCDPISGHTALYWYRQSLGQGLEFLIYFQGNSAPDKSGLPSDRFSAERTGGSVSTLTIQRTQQEDSAVYLCASSLAGGSGQNIQYFGAGTRLSVL.